Following are 16 T cell receptor beta chains from one sample sequenced in a study of identical twins. TCRdb re-called the 5' RACE reads with MiXCR, one entry per CDR3 protein. This sample has approximately 600,000 distinct CDR3 sequences, with around 9.6% found just once. Separately, the same data were catalogued under a study of yellow fever vaccine responses in identical twins.

Source material: PBMCs. The receptors originated from a young woman in good health.

This sequence joins TRBV12-3 or TRBV12-4 and TRBJ2-3; TRBD2 is a possible D gene (6 bases). The CDR3 extends over 15 amino acids. The ends were cut back, 4 bases at V and 4 bases at J, with 15 bases in the middle. The DNA of the CDR3 is TGTGCCAGCAGTTCCCCATCGACTAGTTCAGATACGCAGTATTTT. It translates to CASSSPSTSSDTQYF.

This clonotype was counted a few times. The chain links TRBV12-3 or TRBV12-4 to TRBJ2-7; no clear D. Trimming took off 4 bases at V and 3 bases at J, with 13 bases between the two ends. This CDR3 spans 14 amino acids. CDR3 coding DNA: TGTGCCAGCAGTTATATAAAGGCGCACTACGAGCAGTACTTC. Translating it yields CASSYIKAHYEQYF.

J is TRBJ2-7 and V is TRBV7-9, with TRBD1 as a possible D gene (5 bases). The length of the CDR3 is 13 residues. The V end was cut by 2 bases, the J end by 5 bases, with 10 bases between. Germline CDR1 is SEHNR and CDR2 is FQNEAQ (reference sequence). The DNA for the CDR3 is TGTGCCAGCAGCTTAAATAGGGGCGACGAGCAGTACTTC. This gives the protein CASSLNRGDEQYF. Supplemented by reference TRBV7-9 and TRBJ2-7, the full variable domain reads DTGVSQNPRHKITKRGQNVTFRCDPISEHNRLYWYRQTLGQGPEFLTYFQNEAQLEKSRLLSDRFSAERPKGSFSTLEIQRTEQGDSAMYLCASSLNRGDEQYFGPGTRLTVT.

The V gene is TRBV15, the J gene TRBJ2-7; 10 bases map to TRBD2. The CDR3 is made up of 16 amino acids. V lost 5 bases, J lost 0 bases, and 7 bases stayed unmatched. Germline assignment: CDR1 LNHNV and CDR2 YYDKDF (reference sequence). CDR3 coding DNA: TGTGCCACCAGCGCCCGACTAGCGGGCAGCTCCTACGAGCAGTACTTC. Amino acid sequence: CATSARLAGSSYEQYF.

This clonotype turned up a few times. The chain recombines TRBV7-3 with TRBJ2-1; D ambiguous. Germline CDR1 is SGHTA and CDR2 is FQGTGA. The CDR3 runs to 14 residues. V was pared by 1 base and J by 8 bases, with 12 bases between. This chain's CDR3 is CASSLKHPAYEQFF. CDR3 nucleotides: TGTGCCAGCAGCTTAAAACATCCAGCATATGAGCAGTTCTTC.

This clonotype was seen at least ten times. The chain employs TRBV10-3 and TRBJ2-3, with unresolved D. Looked up from germline, CDR1 is ENHRY and CDR2 is SYGVKD. Trimming removed 4 bases at V and 3 bases at J, with 17 bases between. CDR3 length: 16 amino acids. The CDR3 is CAISASFAPATDTQYF. The CDR3 DNA is TGTGCCATCAGTGCTTCGTTTGCGCCGGCTACAGATACGCAGTATTTT.

The sample holds a few counts of this clonotype. The chain uses TRBV7-3 and TRBJ2-5; 8 bases map to TRBD1. Germline CDR1 is SGHTA and CDR2 is FQGTGA. V lost 4 bases, J lost 2 bases, and 6 bases stayed unmatched. This CDR3 contains 15 residues. For the CDR3, the DNA is TGTGCCAGCAGCTATCGGTACAGGGGGCAAGAGACCCAGTACTTC. Its translation: CASSYRYRGQETQYF.

This chain joins TRBV18 and TRBJ2-7; TRBD1 matches at 10 bases. The J segment lost 2 bases and the V segment lost 1 base, leaving 8 bases of the junction unmatched. The CDR3 covers 17 residues. CDR1 and CDR2 (germline): KGHSH, LQKENI. The CDR3 spells CASSPQGLGTGAYEQYF. CDR3 in DNA: TGTGCCAGCTCACCACAGGGCCTAGGGACAGGGGCCTACGAGCAGTACTTC. Variable domain in full (rest from reference TRBV18 and TRBJ2-7): NAGVMQNPRHLVRRRGQEARLRCSPMKGHSHVYWYRQLPEEGLKFMVYLQKENIIDESGMPKERFSAEFPKEGPSILRIQQVVRGDSAAYFCASSPQGLGTGAYEQYFGPGTRLTVT.

This clonotype was found many times. The chain couples TRBV11-2 to TRBJ2-3; 15 nucleotides align to TRBD2. Germline loops: CDR1 SGHAT, CDR2 FQNNGV. This CDR3 spans 17 amino acids. J lost 4 bases, V lost 5 bases, and 7 bases had no gene match. The CDR3: CASSPRGLAGGPDTQYF. The CDR3 DNA reads as TGTGCCAGCAGCCCCCGCGGACTAGCGGGAGGGCCAGATACGCAGTATTTT.

V is TRBV29-1 and J is TRBJ2-5; 9 bases agree with TRBD2. Germline CDR1 and CDR2: SQVTM and ANQGSEA. The CDR3 has 15 amino acids. Trimming removed 1 base from V and 1 base from J; junction bases left unmatched: 4. CDR3 bases: TGCAGCGTTGAAGCGCCTAGCGGGGCCCAAGAGACCCAGTACTTC. The encoded protein is CSVEAPSGAQETQYF.

Only a few counts were recorded for this clonotype. The V gene is TRBV12-3 or TRBV12-4, the J gene TRBJ2-5; TRBD2 aligns across 8 bases. Trimming removed 5 bases from V and 4 bases from J; junction bases left unmatched: 6. The CDR3 has 14 amino acids. For the CDR3, the DNA is TGTGCCAGCAGTCGCGGGGCGGGAGGAGAGACCCAGTACTTC. It codes for CASSRGAGGETQYF.

The table lists this clonotype with many counts. The chain carries TRBV12-3 or TRBV12-4 and TRBJ2-5; the D is unclear. The V gene lost 6 bases and the J gene lost 4 bases, with 6 bases spanning the gap. This CDR3 region has 11 residues. CDR3 in amino acids: CASSLTETQYF. The CDR3 nucleotides are TGTGCCAGCAGCTTAACAGAGACCCAGTACTTC.

There are many counts of this clonotype. The rearrangement joins TRBV6-2 or TRBV6-3 to TRBJ2-5, with TRBD1 as a possible D gene (6 bases). The CDR3 is made up of 14 amino acids. Germline values: CDR1 MNHEY, CDR2 SVGEGT. The V gene lost 6 bases and the J gene lost 2 bases, with 13 bases spanning the gap. CDR3 bases: TGTGCCAGCAGAACCTACAGGGAACAAGAGACCCAGTACTTC. This translates into CASRTYREQETQYF.

A few counts support this clonotype. The chain recombines TRBV3-1 with TRBJ2-7, with a tentative D call TRBD1 (10 bases). CDR1 LGHDT and CDR2 YNNKEL come from the germline V gene (reference sequence). The CDR3 totals 14 residues. Deletions cut 2 bases from V and 7 bases from J, with 15 bases between. The DNA of the CDR3 is TGTGCCAGCAGCCAACTAGCGGGACAGGGGGAGCAGTACTTC. Amino acids: CASSQLAGQGEQYF.

This clonotype was counted only a few times. The chain couples TRBV29-1 to TRBJ1-4; D unresolved. V lost 6 bases, J lost 4 bases, and 15 bases lay in between. The CDR3 has 14 residues. Germline lookup yields CDR1 SQVTM and CDR2 ANQGSEA. CDR3 sequence reads: CSVKTGVDNEKLFF. CDR3 in DNA: TGCAGCGTGAAGACTGGGGTGGATAATGAAAAACTGTTTTTT.

V usage is TRBV6-5 and J usage is TRBJ2-5, with D possibly being TRBD1 (5 bases). The CDR3 extends over 13 amino acids. Germline CDR1 reads MNHEY; CDR2 reads SVGAGI. V was shortened by 0 bases and J by 6 bases, with 8 bases between the two germline ends. CDR3 in DNA: TGTGCCAGCAGTTACTCGAAGGGGAAGACCCAGTACTTC. Its protein is CASSYSKGKTQYF.